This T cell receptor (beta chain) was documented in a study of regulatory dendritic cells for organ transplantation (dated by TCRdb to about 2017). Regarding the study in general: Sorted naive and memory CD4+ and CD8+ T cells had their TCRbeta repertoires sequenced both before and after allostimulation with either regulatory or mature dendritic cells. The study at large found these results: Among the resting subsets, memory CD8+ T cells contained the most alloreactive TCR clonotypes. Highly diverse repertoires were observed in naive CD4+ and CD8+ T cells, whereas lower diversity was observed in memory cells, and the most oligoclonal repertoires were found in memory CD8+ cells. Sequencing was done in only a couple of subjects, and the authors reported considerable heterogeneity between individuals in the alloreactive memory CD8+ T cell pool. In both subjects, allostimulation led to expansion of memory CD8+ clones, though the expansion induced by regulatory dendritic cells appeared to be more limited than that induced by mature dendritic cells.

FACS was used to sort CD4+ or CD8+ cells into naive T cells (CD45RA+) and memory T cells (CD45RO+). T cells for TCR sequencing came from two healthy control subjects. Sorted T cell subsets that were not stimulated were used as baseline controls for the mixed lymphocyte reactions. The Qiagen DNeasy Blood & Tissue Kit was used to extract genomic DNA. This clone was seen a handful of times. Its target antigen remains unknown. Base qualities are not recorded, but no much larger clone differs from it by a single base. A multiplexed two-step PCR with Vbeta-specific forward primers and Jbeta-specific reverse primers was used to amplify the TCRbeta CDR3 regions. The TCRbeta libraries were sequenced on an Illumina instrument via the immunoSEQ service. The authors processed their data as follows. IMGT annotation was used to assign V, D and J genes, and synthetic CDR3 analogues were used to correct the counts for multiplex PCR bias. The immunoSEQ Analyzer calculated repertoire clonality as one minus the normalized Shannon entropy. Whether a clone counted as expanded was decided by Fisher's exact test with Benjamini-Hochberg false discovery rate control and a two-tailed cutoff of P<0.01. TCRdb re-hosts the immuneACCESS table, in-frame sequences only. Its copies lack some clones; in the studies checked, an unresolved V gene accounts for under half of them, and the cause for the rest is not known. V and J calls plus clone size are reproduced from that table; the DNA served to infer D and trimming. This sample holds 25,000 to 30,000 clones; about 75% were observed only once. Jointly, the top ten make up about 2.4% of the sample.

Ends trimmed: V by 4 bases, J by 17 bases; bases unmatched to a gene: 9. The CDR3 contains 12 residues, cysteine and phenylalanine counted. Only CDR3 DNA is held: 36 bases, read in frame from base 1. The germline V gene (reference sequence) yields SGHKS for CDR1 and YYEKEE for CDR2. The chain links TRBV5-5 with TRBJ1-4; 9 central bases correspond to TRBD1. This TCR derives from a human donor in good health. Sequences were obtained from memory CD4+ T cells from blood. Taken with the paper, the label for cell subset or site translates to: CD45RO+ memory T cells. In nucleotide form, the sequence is TGTGCCAGCAGCGTCGACCGGGACAGGGTTTTTTTT. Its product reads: CASSVDRDRVFF.